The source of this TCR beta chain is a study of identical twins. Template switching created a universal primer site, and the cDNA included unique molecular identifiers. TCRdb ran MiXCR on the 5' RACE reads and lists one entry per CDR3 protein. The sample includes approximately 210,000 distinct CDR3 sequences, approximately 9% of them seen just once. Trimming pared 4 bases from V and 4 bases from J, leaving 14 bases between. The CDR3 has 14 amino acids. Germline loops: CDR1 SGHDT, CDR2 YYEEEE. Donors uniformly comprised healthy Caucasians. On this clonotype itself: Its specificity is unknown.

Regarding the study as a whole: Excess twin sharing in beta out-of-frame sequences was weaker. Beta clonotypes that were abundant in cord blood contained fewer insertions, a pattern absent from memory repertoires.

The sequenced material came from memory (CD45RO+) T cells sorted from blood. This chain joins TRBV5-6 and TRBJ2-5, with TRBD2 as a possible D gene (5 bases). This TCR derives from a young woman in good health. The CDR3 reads CASSPSGDSETQYF. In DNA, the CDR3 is TGTGCCAGCAGCCCGTCCGGGGATTCAGAGACCCAGTACTTC. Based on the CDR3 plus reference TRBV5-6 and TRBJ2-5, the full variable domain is DAGVTQSPTHLIKTRGQQVTLRCSPKSGHDTVSWYQQALGQGPQFIFQYYEEEERQRGNFPDRFSGHQFPNYSSELNVNALLLGDSALYLCASSPSGDSETQYFGPGTRLLVL.